Listed here are 2 T cell receptor beta chains from one sample, sequenced in a study of T cell responses to AZD1222 COVID-19 vaccine. Measured with immunoSEQ multiplex PCR; TCRdb has only the in-frame clones, and not every one. Among some 130,000 clones listed, 87% were seen once. Sequences were derived from peripheral blood, sampled on day 0 of AZD1222 vaccination. The receptors come from an adult in good health.

The chain carries TRBV6-5 and TRBJ1-1; 8 nucleotides line up with TRBD1. Trimming cost V 0 bases and J 7 bases; bases outside gene matches: 7. Germline V gene sequence: CDR1 MNHEY, CDR2 SVGAGI. This CDR3 has 15 residues. CDR3 coding DNA: TGTGCCAGCAGTTACTCGTACAGGGGGGAGGGTGAAGCTTTCTTT. Translating gives CASSYSYRGEGEAFF.

The chain couples TRBV30 to TRBJ1-4; TRBD1 matches 10 bases. V dropped 3 bases and J dropped 8; count of bases not matched to a gene: 6. The length of the CDR3 is 14 residues. Germline assignment: CDR1 GTSNPN and CDR2 SVGIG (reference sequence). The CDR3 reads CAWRATGGGEKLFF. The CDR3 region has the DNA TGTGCCTGGAGGGCGACAGGGGGCGGAGAAAAACTGTTTTTT. The whole variable domain, remainder taken from reference TRBV30 and TRBJ1-4, is SQTIHQWPATLVQPVGSPLSLECTVEGTSNPNLYWYRQAAGRGLQLLFYSVGIGQISSEVPQNLSASRPQDRQFILSSKKLLLSDSGFYLCAWRATGGGEKLFFGSGTQLSVL.